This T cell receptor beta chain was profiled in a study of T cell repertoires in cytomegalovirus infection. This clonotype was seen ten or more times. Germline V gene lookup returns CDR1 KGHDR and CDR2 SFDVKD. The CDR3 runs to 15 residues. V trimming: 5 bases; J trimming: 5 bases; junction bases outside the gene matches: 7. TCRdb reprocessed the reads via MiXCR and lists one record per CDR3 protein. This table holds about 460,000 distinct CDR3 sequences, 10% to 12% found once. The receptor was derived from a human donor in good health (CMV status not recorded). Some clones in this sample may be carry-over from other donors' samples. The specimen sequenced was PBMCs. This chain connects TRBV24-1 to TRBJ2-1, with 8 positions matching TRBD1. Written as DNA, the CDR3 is TGTGCCACCAGTGCCTCGGACAGGGTCCACAATGAGCAGTTCTTC. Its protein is CATSASDRVHNEQFF.